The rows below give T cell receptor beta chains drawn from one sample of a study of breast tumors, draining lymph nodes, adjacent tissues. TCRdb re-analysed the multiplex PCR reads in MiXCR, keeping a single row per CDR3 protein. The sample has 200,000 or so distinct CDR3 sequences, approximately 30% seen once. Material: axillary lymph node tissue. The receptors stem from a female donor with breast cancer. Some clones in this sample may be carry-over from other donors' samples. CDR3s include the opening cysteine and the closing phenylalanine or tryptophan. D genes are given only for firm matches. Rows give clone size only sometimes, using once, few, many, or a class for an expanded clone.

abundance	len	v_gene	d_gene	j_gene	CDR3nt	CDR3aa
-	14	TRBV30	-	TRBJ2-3	TGTGCCTGGAGTGTACCGAGGAGGGCGGGTACGCAGTATTTT	CAWSVPRRAGTQYF
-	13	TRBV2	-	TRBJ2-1	TGTGCCAGCAAAGGAGGGGGAGGCAATGAGCAGCCCTTC	CASKGGGGNEQPF
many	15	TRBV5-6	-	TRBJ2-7	TGTGCCAGCAGTTCACTCCGGGGACCGTCCTACGAGCAGTACTTC	CASSSLRGPSYEQYF
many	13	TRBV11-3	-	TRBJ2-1	TGTGCCAGCAGCTCCTTACTGGGTAATGAGCAGTTCTTC	CASSSLLGNEQFF
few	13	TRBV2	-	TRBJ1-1	TGTGCCAGCAGGGGCCCGGTGCGTGGTGAAGCTTTCTTT	CASRGPVRGEAFF
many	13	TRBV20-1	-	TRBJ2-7	TGCAGTGCTAGTGGACAAAGCTCCTACGAGCAGTACTTC	CSASGQSSYEQYF
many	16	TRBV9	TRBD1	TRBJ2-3	TGTGCCAGCAGCCCACAGGGGGCGCGAGTCACAGATACGCAGTATTTT	CASSPQGARVTDTQYF
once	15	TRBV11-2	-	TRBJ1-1	TGTGCCAGCAGTCTAGAGGGGTTCACGGGGGCTGAAGCTTTCTTT	CASSLEGFTGAEAFF
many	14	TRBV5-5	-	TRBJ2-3	TGTGCCAGCAGTCCCCTCTCCGGTGGCGATACGCAGTATTTT	CASSPLSGGDTQYF
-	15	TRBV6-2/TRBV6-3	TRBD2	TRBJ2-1	TGTGCCAGCAGTTACGCCAGGACTAGCTACAATGAGCAGTTCTTC	CASSYARTSYNEQFF
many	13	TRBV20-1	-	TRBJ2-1	TGCAGTGCTACCCCTCTCGGGCAGGGTGAGCAGTTCTTC	CSATPLGQGEQFF
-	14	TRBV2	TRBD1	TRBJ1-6	TGTGCCAGCAGTAGACAGGGGCGTAATTCACCCCTCCACTTT	CASSRQGRNSPLHF
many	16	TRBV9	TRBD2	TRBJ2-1	TGTGCCAGCAGCGTAGCCGGGACTAACAGAGTGGATGAGCAGTTCTTC	CASSVAGTNRVDEQFF
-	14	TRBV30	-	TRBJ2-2	TGTGCCTGGAAAGCGGACACAACCCACGGGGAGCTGTTTTTT	CAWKADTTHGELFF
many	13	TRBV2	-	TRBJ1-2	TGTGCCAGCAGTCTACAGGAGAGCTATGGCTACACCTTC	CASSLQESYGYTF
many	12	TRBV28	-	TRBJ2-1	TGTGCCAGCAGTTTCAGGGTGGGTGAGCAGTTCTTC	CASSFRVGEQFF
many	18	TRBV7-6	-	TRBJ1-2	TGTGCCAGCAGCTTAGTCGAGCCGGGCCGAGGTCGTAACTATGGCTACACCTTC	CASSLVEPGRGRNYGYTF
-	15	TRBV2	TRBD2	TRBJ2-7	TGTGCCACCCACCCCCGACTAGCTGAAGGGCGCCAGCAGTACTTC	CATHPRLAEGRQQYF
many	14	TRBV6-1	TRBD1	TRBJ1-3	TGTGCCAGCACCGGAGGGGACAGGGTAAACACCATATATTTT	CASTGGDRVNTIYF
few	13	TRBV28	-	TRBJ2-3	TGTGCCAGCAGCCCGGGCCCTCGAGATACGCAGTATTTT	CASSPGPRDTQYF
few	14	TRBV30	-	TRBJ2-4	TGTGCCTGGAACTGGGCCGGAGCCAAAAACATTCAGTACTTC	CAWNWAGAKNIQYF
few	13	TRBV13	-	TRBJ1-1	TGTGCCAGCACCGCCGGGAGGAACACTGAAGCTTTCTTT	CASTAGRNTEAFF
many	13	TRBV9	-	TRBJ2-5	TGTGCCAGCAGCGTTAGCGCCCAAGAGACCCAGTACTTC	CASSVSAQETQYF
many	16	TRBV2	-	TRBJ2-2	TGTGCCAGCAGTGTAATACGCGGAGGGGTTACCGGGGAGCTGTTTTTT	CASSVIRGGVTGELFF
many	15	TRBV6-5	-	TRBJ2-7	TGTGCCAGCAGTTACACCCACAGGGCGCAACACGAGCAGTACTTC	CASSYTHRAQHEQYF
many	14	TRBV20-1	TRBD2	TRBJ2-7	TGCAGTGCTAGAGATGGGACTAGCGTGGACGAGCAGTACTTC	CSARDGTSVDEQYF
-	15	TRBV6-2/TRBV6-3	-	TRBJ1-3	TGTGCCAGCAGTTACTCCAGGGGCTCTGGAAACACCATATATTTT	CASSYSRGSGNTIYF
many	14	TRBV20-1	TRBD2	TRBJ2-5	TGCAGTGCTAGAGAGACTAGCGGTCAAGAGACCCAGTACTTC	CSARETSGQETQYF
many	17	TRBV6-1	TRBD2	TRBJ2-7	TGTGCCAGCAGTGTGGGACTAGCGGGGGGCCTTCCCTACGAGCAGTACTTC	CASSVGLAGGLPYEQYF
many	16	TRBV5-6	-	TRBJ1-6	TGTGCCAGCAGCTTGCTGCAGGGTGTTAATAATTCACCCCTCCACTTT	CASSLLQGVNNSPLHF
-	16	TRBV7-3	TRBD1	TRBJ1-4	TGTGCCAGCAGCCCCACCGGGACAGGGGGGGGGTCAAAACTGTTTTTT	CASSPTGTGGGSKLFF
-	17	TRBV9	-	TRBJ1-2	TGTGCCAGCAGCAACACCTCGGGAGGGAATCGTGCGGATGGCTACACCTTC	CASSNTSGGNRADGYTF
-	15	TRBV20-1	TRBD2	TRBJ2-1	TGCAGTGCGCTACTAGCGGGAGGGAGTGGCAATGAGCAGTTCTTC	CSALLAGGSGNEQFF
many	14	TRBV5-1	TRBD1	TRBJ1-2	TGCGCCAGCAGCTACCGGGACAGTAACTATGGCTACACCTTC	CASSYRDSNYGYTF
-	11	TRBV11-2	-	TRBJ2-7	TGTGCCAGCAGCTTAGAAGGGAGTTGCCCTTTC	CASSLEGSCPF
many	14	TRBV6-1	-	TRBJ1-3	TGTGCCAGCAGTGGGGGCTTTTCAGGGAGGACCATATATTTT	CASSGGFSGRTIYF
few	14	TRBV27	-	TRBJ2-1	TGTGCCAGCAGCTCGGAAGCCGTGAGGAATGAGCAGTTCTTC	CASSSEAVRNEQFF
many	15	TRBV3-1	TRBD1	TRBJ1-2	TGTGCCAGCAGCCAAGCGGGACAGGGGGCTGGTGGCTACACCTTC	CASSQAGQGAGGYTF
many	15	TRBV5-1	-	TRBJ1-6	TGCGCCAGCAGCTTGGCCGGGGGAAATAATTCACCCCTCCACTTT	CASSLAGGNNSPLHF